This T cell receptor (beta chain) was captured by sequencing in a study of blood T cell repertoires in COVID-19. In the study overall: Samples of COVID-19 (acute and convalescent) were obtained from the United States, Italy and Spain. The cDNA or gDNA used as material had been derived from T cells, B-cell-depleted T cells, or PBMCs.

The data were produced by immunoSEQ multiplex PCR, yet TCRdb's version contains in-frame clones alone and is incomplete. Altogether about 50,000 clones are present, 75% to 90% being singletons, with the ten largest covering approximately 6.9%. CDR1 is ENHRY, CDR2 SYGVKD, per germline. This CDR3 comprises 17 residues. J lost 3 bases, V lost 2 bases, and 8 bases had no gene match. The sample taken for sequencing was peripheral blood. This rearrangement joins TRBV10-3 to TRBJ2-3; TRBD2 matches at 10 bases. The origin of this receptor is a man aged 55 to 70 with acute or convalescent COVID-19. DNA for the CDR3: TGTGCCATCAGTGAGCTTTTAGGTAGCGGGAGGACAGATACGCAGTATTTT. Protein: CAISELLGSGRTDTQYF.